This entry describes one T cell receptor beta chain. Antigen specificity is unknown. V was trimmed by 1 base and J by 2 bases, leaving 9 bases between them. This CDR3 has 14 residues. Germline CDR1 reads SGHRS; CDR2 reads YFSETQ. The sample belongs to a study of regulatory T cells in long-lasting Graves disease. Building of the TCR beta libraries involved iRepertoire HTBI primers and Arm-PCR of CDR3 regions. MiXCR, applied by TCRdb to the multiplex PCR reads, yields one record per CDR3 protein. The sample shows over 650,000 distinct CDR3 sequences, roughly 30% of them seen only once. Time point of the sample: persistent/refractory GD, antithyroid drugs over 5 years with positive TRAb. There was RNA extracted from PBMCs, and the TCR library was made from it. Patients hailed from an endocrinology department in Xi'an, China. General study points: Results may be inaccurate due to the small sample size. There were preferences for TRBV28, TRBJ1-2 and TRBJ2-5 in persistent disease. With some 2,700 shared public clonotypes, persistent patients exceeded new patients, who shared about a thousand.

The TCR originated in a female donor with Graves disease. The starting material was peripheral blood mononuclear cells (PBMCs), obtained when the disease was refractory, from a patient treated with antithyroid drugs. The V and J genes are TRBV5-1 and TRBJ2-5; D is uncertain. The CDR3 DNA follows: TGCGCCAGCAGCTTGTCCAATACACAAGAGACCCAGTACTTC. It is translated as CASSLSNTQETQYF.